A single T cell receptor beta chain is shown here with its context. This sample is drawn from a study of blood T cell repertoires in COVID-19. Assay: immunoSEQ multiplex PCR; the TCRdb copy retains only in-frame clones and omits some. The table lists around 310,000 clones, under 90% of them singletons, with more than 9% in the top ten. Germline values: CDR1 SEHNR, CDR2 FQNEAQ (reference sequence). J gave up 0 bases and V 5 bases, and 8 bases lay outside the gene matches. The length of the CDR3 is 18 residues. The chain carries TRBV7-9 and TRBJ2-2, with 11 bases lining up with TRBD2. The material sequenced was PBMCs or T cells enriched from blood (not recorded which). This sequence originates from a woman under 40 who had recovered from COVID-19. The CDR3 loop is CASSPHLGLAANTGELFF. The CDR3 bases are TGTGCCAGCAGCCCACACCTGGGACTAGCGGCGAACACCGGGGAGCTGTTTTTT.